This TCR beta chain was found in a study of blood T cell repertoires in COVID-19. Study information: COVID-19 samples, acute and convalescent, were from the United States, Italy and Spain.

Libraries were prepared by immunoSEQ multiplex PCR; TCRdb keeps only in-frame clonotypes and omits some of them. Here the sample spans 150,000 to 200,000 clones, approximately 90% being singletons. The CDR3 is 18 amino acids. Germline V lookup: CDR1 SGHAT, CDR2 FQNNGV. Trimming removed 1 base from V and 1 base from J; junction bases left unmatched: 8. The chain links TRBV11-2 to TRBJ2-5; 11 nucleotides line up with TRBD1. Sequencing was performed on peripheral blood. This clonotype originated in a human donor in a cohort sampled during active COVID-19. The CDR3: CASSLVGTGTGGQETQYF. CDR3 nucleotides: TGTGCCAGCAGCTTAGTGGGTACCGGGACAGGGGGCCAAGAGACCCAGTACTTC. Together with reference TRBV11-2 and TRBJ2-5, the CDR3 gives the full variable domain: EAGVAQSPRYKIIEKRQSVAFWCNPISGHATLYWYQQILGQGPKLLIQFQNNGVVDDSQLPKDRFSAERLKGVDSTLKIQPAKLEDSAVYLCASSLVGTGTGGQETQYFGPGTRLLVL.